Sequencing of this T cell receptor beta chain was carried out in a study of cytomegalovirus exposure and HLA in healthy donors. Deletions cut 5 bases from V and 3 bases from J, with 29 bases between. The CDR3 extends over 19 amino acids. Germline V gene sequence: CDR1 LNHNV, CDR2 YYDKDF (reference sequence). General study results and limits: It was reported that the classifier diagnosed cytomegalovirus status with high specificity and sensitivity in both the original and validation cohorts. In a later analysis, several top co-occurrence clusters appeared linked to parvovirus B19, influenza, CMV and Epstein-Barr virus. The study dropped some indistinguishable V segments, TRBV6-2 and TRBV6-3 among them.

These donors, healthy bone marrow donors, were studied. The table lists this clone with a few counts. Its antigen is not identified. The study ran its PCR with 60 Vbeta and 13 Jbeta primers. TCRdb's table, derived via immunoSEQ multiplex PCR, lists solely in-frame clones and lacks some. The sample contains approximately 120,000 clones, around three quarters of which appear only once. This sequence originates from a woman aged 55-69 years in good health and CMV-seropositive. Input material: PBMCs. This chain links TRBV15 with TRBJ2-7, with a weak D call TRBD1 (5 bases). In DNA, the CDR3 is TGTGCCACCAGCCTGGCCCCGGCCGGTTACAGGCCCCAGGACTACGAGCAGTACTTC. Amino acids: CATSLAPAGYRPQDYEQYF.